The subject of this entry is one T cell receptor beta chain. Patients got ipilimumab 1 mg/kg beginning 14 to 28 days post-transplant. This entry belongs to a study of ipilimumab plus nivolumab after autologous stem cell transplantation. Turning to the study itself: Typical patient got 5 or 6 ipilimumab doses and about eight nivolumab doses (median).

CDR1 is ENHRY, CDR2 SYGVKD, per germline. The CDR3 totals 15 residues. Sequenced by immunoSEQ multiplex PCR; TCRdb stores in-frame clones only, minus some. This table holds around 16,000 clones, 75% to 85% found once. This sequence originates from a male donor with diffuse large B-cell lymphoma. The specimen comprised PBMCs, sampled in a trial of ipilimumab plus nivolumab as post-transplant consolidation. The V and J genes are TRBV10-3 and TRBJ2-5, with TRBD2 matching over 8 bases. The J call may be wrong; the DNA end is better matched by TRBJ2-7. CDR3: CAISESGLAGHEQYF. Here the CDR3 DNA reads TGTGCCATCAGTGAGTCAGGCCTAGCGGGCCACGAGCAGTACTTC.